The clone carrying this T cell receptor (beta chain) was seen only a few times. Trimming took 1 base from V and 5 from J, leaving 15 bases between them. Germline values: CDR1 MNHNS, CDR2 SASEGT. The CDR3 consists of 15 residues. In the original analysis: It was from reference gene primer amplification that nucleated cell counts were estimated. Clones were sequenced by immunoSEQ multiplex PCR, and TCRdb holds only the in-frame ones, with some missing. Clone size and the V and J calls come from that table; the DNA yielded D and trimming. Altogether 120,000 or so clones are present, approximately 71% being singletons, with the ten largest covering roughly 7.3%. This specimen comes from a study of blood T cell repertoires in COVID-19. As for the study in general: Italy, Spain and the United States were the sources of the convalescent and acute COVID-19 samples. Sources were T cells, B-cell-depleted T cells, or PBMCs; the material itself was cDNA or gDNA.

This clonotype was sampled from a human donor in a cohort sampled during active COVID-19. V gene TRBV6-1 combines with J gene TRBJ2-7; tentative D call: TRBD1 (6 bases). The sample taken for sequencing was peripheral blood. The CDR3 region has the DNA TGTGCCAGCAGTGAAGTTAAAGGGGGAAAGGACGAGCAGTACTTC. It encodes CASSEVKGGKDEQYF.